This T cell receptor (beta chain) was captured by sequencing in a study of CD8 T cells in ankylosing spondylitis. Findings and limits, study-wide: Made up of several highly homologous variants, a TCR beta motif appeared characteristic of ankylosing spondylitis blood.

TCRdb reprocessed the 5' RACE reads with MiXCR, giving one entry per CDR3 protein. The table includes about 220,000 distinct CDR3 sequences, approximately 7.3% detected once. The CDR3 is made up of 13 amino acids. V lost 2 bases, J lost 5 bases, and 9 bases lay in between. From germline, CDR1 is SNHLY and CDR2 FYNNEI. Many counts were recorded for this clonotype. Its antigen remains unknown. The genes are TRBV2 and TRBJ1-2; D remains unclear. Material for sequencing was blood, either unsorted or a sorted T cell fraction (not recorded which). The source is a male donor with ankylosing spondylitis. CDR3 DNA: TGTGCCAGCAGTGAACAGGAGCCATATGGCTACACCTTC. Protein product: CASSEQEPYGYTF.